This T cell receptor beta chain is drawn from a study of OX40 agonist ivuxolimab in advanced cancers. Whole-study results and caveats: Doses of 0.1 to 3.0 mg/kg were accompanied by clonal expansion of CD4+ and CD8+ blood T cells by week 6.

V lost 0 bases to trimming and J lost 7 bases, with 14 bases between them. In germline, CDR1 is SGHRS, CDR2 YFSETQ. CDR3 length: 15 amino acids. Patients with a history of autoimmune disease or on systemic immunosuppression were excluded. Measured with immunoSEQ multiplex PCR; TCRdb has only the in-frame clones, and not every one. There are around 130,000 clones in the sample; about 93% occur only once, and over 0.15% lies in the top ten. About this clone: Its matching antigen is unknown.

This chain links TRBV5-1 with TRBJ1-5, with D maybe TRBD1 (5 bases). The sample here was CD4+ or CD8+ T cells sorted from blood, taken in a trial of the OX40 agonist ivuxolimab. This clonotype originated in an adult with an advanced solid tumor such as melanoma, head and neck, liver or kidney cancer. The CDR3 here is CASSLDGGTRQPQHF. DNA for the CDR3: TGCGCCAGCAGCTTGGATGGAGGGACCCGACAGCCCCAGCATTTT.